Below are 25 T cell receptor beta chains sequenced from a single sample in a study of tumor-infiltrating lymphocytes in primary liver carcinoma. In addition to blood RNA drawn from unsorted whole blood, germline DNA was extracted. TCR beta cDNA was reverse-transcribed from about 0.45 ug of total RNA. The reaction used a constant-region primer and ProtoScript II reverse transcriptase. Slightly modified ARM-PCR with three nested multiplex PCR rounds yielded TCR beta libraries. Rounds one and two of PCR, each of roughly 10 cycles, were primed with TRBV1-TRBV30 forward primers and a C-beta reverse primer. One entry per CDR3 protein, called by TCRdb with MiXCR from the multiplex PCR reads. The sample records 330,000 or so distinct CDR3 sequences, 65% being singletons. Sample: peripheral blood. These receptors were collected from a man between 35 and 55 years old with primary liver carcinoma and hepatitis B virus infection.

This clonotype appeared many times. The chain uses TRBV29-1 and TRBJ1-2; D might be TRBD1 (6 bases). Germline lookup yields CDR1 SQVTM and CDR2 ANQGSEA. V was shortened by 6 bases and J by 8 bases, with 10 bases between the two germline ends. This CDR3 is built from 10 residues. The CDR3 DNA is TGCAGCGTCACAGGGAGCGGCTACACCTTC. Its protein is CSVTGSGYTF.

The CDR3 DNA is TGTGCCAGCAGCCAGGGACTAGCGGGAGTAGATAACGAAGAGACCCAGTACTTC. Encoded protein: CASSQGLAGVDNEETQYF. The V gene is TRBV5-4, the J gene TRBJ2-5, with 14 bases aligning to TRBD2. V was clipped by 4 bases and J by 3 bases; unmatched bases: 11. Germline values: CDR1 SGHNT, CDR2 YYREEE (reference sequence). CDR3 length: 18 residues.

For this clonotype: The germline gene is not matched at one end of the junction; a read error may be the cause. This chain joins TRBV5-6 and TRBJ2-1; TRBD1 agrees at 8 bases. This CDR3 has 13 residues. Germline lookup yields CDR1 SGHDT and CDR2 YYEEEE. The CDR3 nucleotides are TGTGCCAGCAGCCGGACAGGGTTCGATGAGCTGTTCTTC. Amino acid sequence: CASSRTGFDELFF.

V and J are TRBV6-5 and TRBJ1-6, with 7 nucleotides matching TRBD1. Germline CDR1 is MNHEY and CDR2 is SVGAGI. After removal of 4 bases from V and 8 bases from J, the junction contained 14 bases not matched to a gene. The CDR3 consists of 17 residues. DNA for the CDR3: TGTGCCAGCAGTTCATCGGCAACAGGGGCTCTAGATTCACCCCTCCACTTT. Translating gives CASSSSATGALDSPLHF.

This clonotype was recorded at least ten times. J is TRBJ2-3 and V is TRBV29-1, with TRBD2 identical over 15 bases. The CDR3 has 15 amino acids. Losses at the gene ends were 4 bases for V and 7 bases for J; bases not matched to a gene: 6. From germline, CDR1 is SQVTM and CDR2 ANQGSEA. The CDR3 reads CSVGGLAGGRNTQYF. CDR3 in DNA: TGCAGCGTTGGGGGACTAGCGGGAGGAAGGAATACGCAGTATTTT.

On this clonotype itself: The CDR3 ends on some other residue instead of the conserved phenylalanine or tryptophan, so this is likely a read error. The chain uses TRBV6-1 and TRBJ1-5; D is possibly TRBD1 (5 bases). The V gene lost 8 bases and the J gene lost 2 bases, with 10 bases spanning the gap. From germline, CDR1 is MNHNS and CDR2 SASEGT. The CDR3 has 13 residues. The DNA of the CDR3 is TGTGCCAGCGCCAGGGAAGGCAATCAGCCCCAGCATTCT. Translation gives CASAREGNQPQHS.

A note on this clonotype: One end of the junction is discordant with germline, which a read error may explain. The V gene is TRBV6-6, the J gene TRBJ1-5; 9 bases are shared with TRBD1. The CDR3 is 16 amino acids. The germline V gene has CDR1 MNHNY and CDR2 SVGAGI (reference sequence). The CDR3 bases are TGTGCCAGCAGTAACTTCGGACAGGGGTTTGTTCAGCACCAGCATTTT. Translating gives CASSNFGQGFVQHQHF.

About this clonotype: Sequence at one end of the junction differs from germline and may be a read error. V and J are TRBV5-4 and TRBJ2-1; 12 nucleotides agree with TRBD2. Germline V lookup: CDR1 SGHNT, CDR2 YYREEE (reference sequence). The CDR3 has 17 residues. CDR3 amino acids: CANSPNQLAGGGNEQFF. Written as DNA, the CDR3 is TGTGCCAACAGCCCCAATCAACTAGCGGGAGGTGGGAATGAGCAGTTCTTC.

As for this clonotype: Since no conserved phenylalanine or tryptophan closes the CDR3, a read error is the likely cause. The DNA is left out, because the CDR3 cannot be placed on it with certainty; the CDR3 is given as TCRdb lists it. This chain's CDR3 is CASSLEFGVQETQYL. The chain is built from TRBV11-2 and TRBJ2-5. Germline assignment: CDR1 SGHAT and CDR2 FQNNGV. The CDR3 totals 15 residues, both ends included.

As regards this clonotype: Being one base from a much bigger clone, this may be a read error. CDR3 nucleotides: TGTGCCAGCACGACGGACAGAGGATCTAATCAAACCTACGAGCAGTACTTC. It yields the protein CASTTDRGSNQTYEQYF. The V and J genes are TRBV6-6 and TRBJ2-7, with D possibly matching TRBD1 (6 bases). There are 17 residues in the CDR3. V lost 7 bases and J lost 2, with 24 bases in between. Per germline, CDR1 MNHNY and CDR2 SVGAGI (reference sequence).

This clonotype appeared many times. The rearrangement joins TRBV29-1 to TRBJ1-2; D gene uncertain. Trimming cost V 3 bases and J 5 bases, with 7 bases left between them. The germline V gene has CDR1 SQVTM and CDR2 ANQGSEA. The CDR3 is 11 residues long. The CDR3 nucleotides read TGCAGCGTTGAGACAACTTATGGCTACACCTTC. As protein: CSVETTYGYTF.

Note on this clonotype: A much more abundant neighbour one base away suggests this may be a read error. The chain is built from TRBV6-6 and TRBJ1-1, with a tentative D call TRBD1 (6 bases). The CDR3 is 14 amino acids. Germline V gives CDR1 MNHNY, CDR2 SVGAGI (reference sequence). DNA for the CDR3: TGTGCCAGCAGTTACACAGGGTCGAACAGTGAAGCTTTCTTT. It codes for CASSYTGSNSEAFF.

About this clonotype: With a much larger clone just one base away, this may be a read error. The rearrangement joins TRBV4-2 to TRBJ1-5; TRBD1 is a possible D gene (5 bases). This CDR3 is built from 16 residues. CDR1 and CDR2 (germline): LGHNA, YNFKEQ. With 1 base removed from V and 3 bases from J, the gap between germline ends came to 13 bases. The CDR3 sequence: CASSQGTWDLNQPQHF. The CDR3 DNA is TGTGCCAGCAGCCAAGGGACATGGGATCTCAATCAGCCCCAGCATTTT.

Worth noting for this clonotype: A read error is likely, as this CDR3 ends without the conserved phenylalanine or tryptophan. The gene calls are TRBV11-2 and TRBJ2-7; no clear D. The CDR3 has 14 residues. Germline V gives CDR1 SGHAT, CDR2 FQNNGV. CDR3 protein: CVSSLVTTSYEQYL. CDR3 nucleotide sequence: TGTGTCAGCAGCTTAGTTACAACTTCCTACGAGCAGTACCTC.

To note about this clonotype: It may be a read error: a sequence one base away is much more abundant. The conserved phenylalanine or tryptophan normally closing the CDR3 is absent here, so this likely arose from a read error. The CDR3, as DNA: TGTGCCAGCAGCCCTCTTGCTGGGGCCAACGTCCTGACTTCC. Its translation: CASSPLAGANVLTS. The V call is TRBV14, the J call TRBJ2-6; no clear D. V shed 4 bases and J shed 2 bases, with 6 bases lying between them. The germline V gene has CDR1 SGHDN and CDR2 FVKESK. The CDR3 contains 14 residues.

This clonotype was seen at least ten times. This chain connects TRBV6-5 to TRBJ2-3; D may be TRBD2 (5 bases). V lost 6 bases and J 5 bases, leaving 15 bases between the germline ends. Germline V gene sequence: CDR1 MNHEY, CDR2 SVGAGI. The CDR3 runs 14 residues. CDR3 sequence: CASSRFVAGDTQYF. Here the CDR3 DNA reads TGTGCCAGCAGCCGATTCGTGGCGGGAGATACGCAGTATTTT.

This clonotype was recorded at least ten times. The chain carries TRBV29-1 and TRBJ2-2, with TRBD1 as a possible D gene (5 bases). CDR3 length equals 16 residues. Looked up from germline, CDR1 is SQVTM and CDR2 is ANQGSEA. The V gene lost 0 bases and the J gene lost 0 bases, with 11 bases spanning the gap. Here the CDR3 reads CSVEDFRQSNTGELFF. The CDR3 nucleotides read TGCAGCGTTGAAGATTTTAGACAGTCGAACACCGGGGAGCTGTTTTTT.

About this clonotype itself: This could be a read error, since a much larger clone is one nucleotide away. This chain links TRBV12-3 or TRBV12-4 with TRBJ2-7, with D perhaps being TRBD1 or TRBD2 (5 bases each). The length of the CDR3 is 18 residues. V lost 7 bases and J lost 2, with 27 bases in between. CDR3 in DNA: TGTGCCAGCAATGTTGACGGACTCGGGGCCCCCGGGACCTACGAGCAGTACTTC. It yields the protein CASNVDGLGAPGTYEQYF.

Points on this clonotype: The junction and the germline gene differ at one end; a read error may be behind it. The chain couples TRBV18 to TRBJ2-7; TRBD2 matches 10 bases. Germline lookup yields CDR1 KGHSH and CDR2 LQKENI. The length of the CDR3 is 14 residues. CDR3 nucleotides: TGTGCCAGCTCATCAACTAGCGGGACCAACGAGCAATACTTC. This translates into CASSSTSGTNEQYF.

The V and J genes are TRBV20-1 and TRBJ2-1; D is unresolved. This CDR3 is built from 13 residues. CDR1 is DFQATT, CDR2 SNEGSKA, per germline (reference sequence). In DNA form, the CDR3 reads TGCTGTGTCAAAACCCCGAGTACGGTAGGCGAGTTCTTC. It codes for CCVKTPSTVGEFF.

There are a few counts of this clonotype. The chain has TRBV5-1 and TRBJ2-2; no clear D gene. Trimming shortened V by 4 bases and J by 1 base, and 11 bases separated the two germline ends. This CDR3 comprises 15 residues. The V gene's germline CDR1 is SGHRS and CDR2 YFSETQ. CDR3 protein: CASSQPQGNTGELFF. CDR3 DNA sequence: TGCGCCAGCAGCCAACCACAAGGGAACACCGGGGAGCTGTTTTTT.

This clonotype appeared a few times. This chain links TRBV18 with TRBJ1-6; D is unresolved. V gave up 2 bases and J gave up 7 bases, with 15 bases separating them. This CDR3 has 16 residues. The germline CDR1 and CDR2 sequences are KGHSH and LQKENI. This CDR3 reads CASSPVSGSANSPLHF. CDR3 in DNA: TGTGCCAGCTCACCAGTCTCGGGGTCCGCAAATTCACCCCTCCACTTT.

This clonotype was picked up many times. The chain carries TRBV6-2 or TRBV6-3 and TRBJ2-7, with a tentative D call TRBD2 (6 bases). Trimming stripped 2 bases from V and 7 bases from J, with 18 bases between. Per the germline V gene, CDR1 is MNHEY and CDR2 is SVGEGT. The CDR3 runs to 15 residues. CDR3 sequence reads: CASSYRGASVGEQYF. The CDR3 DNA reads TGTGCCAGCAGTTACCGGGGCGCTAGCGTGGGAGAGCAGTACTTC.

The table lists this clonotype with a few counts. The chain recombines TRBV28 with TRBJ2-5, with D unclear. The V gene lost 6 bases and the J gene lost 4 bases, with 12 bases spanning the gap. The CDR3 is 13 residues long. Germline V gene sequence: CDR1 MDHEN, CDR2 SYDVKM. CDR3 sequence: CASSSVTRETQYF. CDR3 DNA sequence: TGTGCCAGCAGCTCCGTAACTCGAGAGACCCAGTACTTC.

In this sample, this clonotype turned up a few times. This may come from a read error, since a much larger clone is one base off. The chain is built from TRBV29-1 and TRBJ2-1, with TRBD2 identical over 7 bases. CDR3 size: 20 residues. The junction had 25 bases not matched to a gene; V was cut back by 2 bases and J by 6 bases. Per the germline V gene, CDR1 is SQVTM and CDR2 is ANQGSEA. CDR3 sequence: CSVEHLKGTPGAGRFNEQFF. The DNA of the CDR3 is TGCAGCGTTGAACACTTGAAGGGGACTCCGGGAGCGGGAAGGTTCAATGAGCAGTTCTTC.